This is a list of T cell receptor beta chains from one sample in a study of T cells in Graves' hyperthyroidism and ophthalmopathy. Each CDR3 protein gets one entry after TCRdb re-called the multiplex PCR reads with MiXCR. The sample lists under 300,000 distinct CDR3 sequences; roughly 15% were seen once. Sequenced: blood. The receptors here all came from a middle-aged woman with Graves' hyperthyroidism. The CDR3 runs from the conserved cysteine through the conserved F or W. A D gene is named only where the DNA matches it firmly. Rows give clone size only sometimes, using once, few, many, or a class for an expanded clone.

D gene	V gene	CDR3 length	J gene	clone size	CDR3 DNA	CDR3 protein
-	TRBV25-1	13	TRBJ1-5	few	TGTGCCAGCAGTGTAAACAGCAATCAGCCCCAGCATTTT	CASSVNSNQPQHF
-	TRBV5-5	12	TRBJ2-7	many	TGTGCCAGCAGCTCGAACGACTACGAGCAGTACTTC	CASSSNDYEQYF
TRBD2	TRBV2	15	TRBJ2-2	-	TGTGCCAGCAGTGAAGGACTAGCGGGAGTGGGGGAGCTGTTTTTT	CASSEGLAGVGELFF
-	TRBV6-1	15	TRBJ1-2	-	TGTGCCAGCACCCTAGGACCTTCTTCTAACTATGGCTACACCTTC	CASTLGPSSNYGYTF
-	TRBV6-1	15	TRBJ1-1	many	TGTGCCAGCAGTGAAGACTGGGGGGGGCGGACTGAAGCTTTCTTT	CASSEDWGGRTEAFF
TRBD1	TRBV14	14	TRBJ2-7	-	TGTGCCAGCAGCCAAGTCAGGGGGAACGGCGAGCAGTACTTC	CASSQVRGNGEQYF
-	TRBV13	13	TRBJ2-7	few	TGTGCCAGCAGCTCAGACCTCGAGGGCGAGCAGTACTTC	CASSSDLEGEQYF
-	TRBV2	11	TRBJ2-1	many	TGTGCCAGCAGTGAAGCTACAGGACAGTTCTTC	CASSEATGQFF
TRBD1	TRBV19	13	TRBJ1-2	many	TGTGCCAGTAGAGGGACAGGGGTGAATGGCTACACCTTC	CASRGTGVNGYTF
-	TRBV15	16	TRBJ2-7	-	TGTGCCACCAGCAGAGCGGCCAGTGGGAGCTCCTACGAGCAGTACTTC	CATSRAASGSSYEQYF
-	TRBV29-1	14	TRBJ1-2	many	TGCAGCGCCCCTTTGAGGGGGAGAGAGTATGGCTACACCTTC	CSAPLRGREYGYTF
TRBD2	TRBV28	16	TRBJ2-1	many	TGTGCCAGCAGCCCCAAGCGGGAGGGCTCCTACAATGAGCAGTTCTTC	CASSPKREGSYNEQFF
TRBD1	TRBV12-3/TRBV12-4	15	TRBJ1-1	many	TGTGCCAGCAGTCCAAGGGGACAGGGGGGCACTGAAGCTTTCTTT	CASSPRGQGGTEAFF
-	TRBV20-1	13	TRBJ1-2	many	TGCAGTGCCCCGGTCTCACAGGGATATGGCTACACCTTC	CSAPVSQGYGYTF
-	TRBV2	12	TRBJ2-3	many	TGTGCCAGCAGTGGGACAGCAGATACGCAGTATTTT	CASSGTADTQYF
-	TRBV20-1	17	TRBJ2-3	-	TGCAGTGCTAGAGAAAGGTATCAGGGTGCTATGACAGATACGCAGTATTTT	CSARERYQGAMTDTQYF
-	TRBV19	15	TRBJ2-3	-	TGTGCGACAAGATCGAGCGGGCCTAGCACAGATACGCAGTATTTT	CATRSSGPSTDTQYF
TRBD1	TRBV2	15	TRBJ1-2	many	TGTGCCAGCAGTGAATCAGGGGGGACGAACTATGGCTACACCTTC	CASSESGGTNYGYTF
TRBD2	TRBV10-3	13	TRBJ2-3	many	TGTGCCATCAGGCGGGAGAGCACAGATACGCAGTATTTT	CAIRRESTDTQYF
-	TRBV5-1	14	TRBJ1-2	-	TGCGCCAGCAGCTTGGGTGGGCAGCCCTATGGCTACACCTTC	CASSLGGQPYGYTF
TRBD2	TRBV12-5	16	TRBJ2-5	many	TGTGCTAGTGGTTTGGTAGTGGCGGGAGGCGGAGAGACCCAGTACTTC	CASGLVVAGGGETQYF
TRBD1	TRBV5-1	15	TRBJ2-2	few	TGCGCCAGCAGCGGAACAGGGGGAAACACCGGGGAGCTGTTTTTT	CASSGTGGNTGELFF
-	TRBV19	13	TRBJ2-1	few	TGTGCCAGTAGTATAGGGACCGCAAATGAGCAGTTCTTC	CASSIGTANEQFF
-	TRBV5-4	15	TRBJ2-5	few	TGTGCCAGCAGCAAAACAGGGCGAGGACAAGAGACCCAGTACTTC	CASSKTGRGQETQYF
-	TRBV5-1	14	TRBJ1-1	few	TGCGCCAGCAGCTTCAACAGCGCAGGCACTGAAGCTTTCTTT	CASSFNSAGTEAFF
-	TRBV5-8	12	TRBJ1-5	-	TGTGCCAGCAGCTTGGACTTTCAGCCCCAGCATTTT	CASSLDFQPQHF
-	TRBV20-1	12	TRBJ2-7	few	TGCAGTGCTAGCACTAGCAGCTACGAGCAGTACTTC	CSASTSSYEQYF
-	TRBV16	16	TRBJ1-2	-	TGTGCCAGCAGCCAAGGATGGGACGGAGCCCCTTATGGCTACACCTTC	CASSQGWDGAPYGYTF
TRBD1	TRBV12-3/TRBV12-4	14	TRBJ1-5	once	TGTGCCAGCAGTCCTACAGGGGGCCCTCAGCCCCAGCATTTT	CASSPTGGPQPQHF
-	TRBV6-2/TRBV6-3	13	TRBJ2-7	many	TGTGCCAGCAGTTACTCCGCTTTAAGAGAGCAGTACTTC	CASSYSALREQYF
-	TRBV5-4	15	TRBJ2-3	-	TGTGCCAGCAGCTTGGAGCCCCGCCGCACAGATACGCAGTATTTT	CASSLEPRRTDTQYF
TRBD2	TRBV7-6	14	TRBJ2-1	-	TGTGCCAGGAGCCTCTCGGGACTAGCAGATGAGCAGTTCTTC	CARSLSGLADEQFF
-	TRBV4-1	18	TRBJ2-3	few	TGCGCCAGCAGCCAACCCGCACAGGACTGGGGAGAAGGGGATACGCAGTATTTT	CASSQPAQDWGEGDTQYF
-	TRBV3-1	17	TRBJ2-1	many	TGTGCCAGCAGCCAAGATCGGGGGGCGATTGCTTACAATGAGCAGTTCTTC	CASSQDRGAIAYNEQFF
TRBD2	TRBV3-1	18	TRBJ2-5	many	TGTGCCAGCAGCCAAGAGACCCTAGCGGCCCTACTTCAAGAGACCCAGTACTTC	CASSQETLAALLQETQYF
-	TRBV27	14	TRBJ1-2	many	TGTGCCAGCAGTTTTTCACCTCTCAACTATGGCTACACCTTC	CASSFSPLNYGYTF
TRBD2	TRBV20-1	14	TRBJ2-5	many	TGCAGTGCGATTAGCGGGAGGGCCGTAGAGACCCAGTACTTC	CSAISGRAVETQYF
-	TRBV7-2	12	TRBJ2-3	many	TGTGCCAGCAGCTTAAGGGTAGATACGCAGTATTTT	CASSLRVDTQYF
-	TRBV7-2	15	TRBJ2-7	-	TGTGCCAGCAGCCCCTGGGCCGACTCCTCCTACGAGCAGTACTTC	CASSPWADSSYEQYF
-	TRBV9	15	TRBJ1-6	-	TGTGCCAGCAGCGTCGATGGGGTGGGGATTTCACCCCTCCACTTT	CASSVDGVGISPLHF
TRBD1	TRBV7-8	14	TRBJ2-3	many	TGTGCCAGCAGGACAGGGGCCGGCACAGATACGCAGTATTTT	CASRTGAGTDTQYF
-	TRBV2	13	TRBJ2-7	many	TGTGCCAGCAGGGGGGATGGAACCTACGAGCAGTACTTC	CASRGDGTYEQYF
-	TRBV7-3	15	TRBJ2-7	-	TGTGCCAGCAGCCCCACCCCGACAGCGAGCTACGAGCAGTACTTC	CASSPTPTASYEQYF
TRBD1	TRBV29-1	14	TRBJ2-7	many	TGCAGCGCCGCACCGGACAGGGTTAGGGTCGAGCAGTACTTC	CSAAPDRVRVEQYF